This TCR beta chain was sequenced for a study of OX40 agonist ivuxolimab in advanced cancers. Study overall: Patient treatment consisted of intravenous ivuxolimab administration every 2 weeks at 0.01 to 10 mg/kg.

Only in-frame clones appear in the TCRdb table, and some are missing; sequencing was by immunoSEQ multiplex PCR. The table has 68,000 or so clones, around 86% seen once; the top ten hold roughly 8.2%. On this clone itself: What it binds is not known.

Prior autoimmune disease or systemic immunosuppression barred patients. V was shortened by 0 bases and J by 4 bases, with 9 bases between the two germline ends. CDR3 length: 15 residues. Germline V CDR1 and CDR2: MGHRA, YSYEKL. General study results and limits: Expanded clones belonging to CD8+ T cells outnumbered, on average, those of CD4+. Individuals who were partial responders at 0.1-3.0 mg/kg had clonal expansion that ranked among the lowest.

The source of this sequence is an adult with an advanced solid tumor such as melanoma, head and neck, liver or kidney cancer. The J gene is TRBJ1-4, the V gene TRBV4-1; weak D call: TRBD1 (5 bases). Sequencing was performed on CD4+ or CD8+ T cells sorted from blood, taken in a trial of the OX40 agonist ivuxolimab. CDR3 amino acids: CASSQDSGVNEKLFF. CDR3 in DNA: TGCGCCAGCAGCCAAGATTCGGGGGTTAATGAAAAACTGTTTTTT.